The sequence of this T cell receptor beta chain was determined in a study of blood T cells in healthy people across ages. Overall study: Using template switching, researchers captured about one barcoded beta molecule for each two T cells. The study's findings and limits: Higher naive T cell percentage went strongly together with higher TCR beta diversity.

The CDR3 has 16 amino acids. The ends lost 5 bases at V and 5 bases at J; junction bases unmatched: 6. Germline loops: CDR1 SGHTA, CDR2 FQGTGA. This clonotype occurred a few times. Its antigen remains unknown. It was with a sample-barcoded 5' primer and a J-beta primer mix that a second PCR of about 6 to 12 cycles was run. TCRdb reanalysed the 5' RACE reads using MiXCR and keeps one entry per CDR3 protein. The sample gives around 1,000,000 distinct CDR3 sequences, under 30% of which show up once; approximately 0.79% is in the top ten. These data are also associated with another study on T cells of mothers and their children. This second report adds: The study obtained over 8.5 million TCR beta CDR3 reads per mother and about 3 million per child. An overlap that was slightly higher, though non-significant, was seen in related mother-child pairs versus unrelated pairs.

Sequencing was carried out using blood. The chain recombines TRBV7-3 with TRBJ2-1; 13 nucleotides align to TRBD2. This TCR came from a girl aged 2 to 10 in good health. CDR3 bases: TGTGCCAGCAGCCTCAAGACTAGCGGGAGGCACAATGAGCAGTTCTTC. This translates into CASSLKTSGRHNEQFF.